These 5 T cell receptor beta chains were all obtained from the same sample, sequenced in a study of T cell repertoires in cytomegalovirus infection. In TCRdb, the reads were re-called with MiXCR into one record per CDR3 protein. The table records about a million distinct CDR3 sequences, 30% to 40% of them present only once. These receptors' antigens are unknown. Sequencing was performed on cultured CD8+ T cells from PBMCs, taken from culture after CMV antigen stimulation. The receptors derive from a human donor in good health (CMV status not recorded). Some clones in this sample may be carry-over from other donors' samples.

This clonotype came up many times. In DNA form, the CDR3 reads TGTGCCAGCAGTTTCCGGGGGGGCCGGGAGACCCAGTACTTC. It specifies CASSFRGGRETQYF. The chain combines TRBV28 with TRBJ2-5, with 8 positions matching TRBD2. CDR1 is MDHEN and CDR2 is SYDVKM in the germline V gene. The ends lost 3 bases at V and 5 bases at J; junction bases unmatched: 5. The CDR3 has 14 residues. The whole variable domain, filled in from reference TRBV28 and TRBJ2-5, reads DVKVTQSSRYLVKRTGEKVFLECVQDMDHENMFWYRQDPGLGLRLIYFSYDVKMKEKGDIPEGYSVSREKKERFSLILESASTNQTSMYLCASSFRGGRETQYFGPGTRLLVL.

In this sample, this clonotype turned up a few times. The V call is TRBV18, the J call TRBJ1-1; 7 bases align to TRBD1. The V and J ends lost 2 bases and 5 bases, in that order; junction bases with no gene match: 11. Germline V gives CDR1 KGHSH, CDR2 LQKENI. This CDR3 comprises 16 residues. In DNA, the CDR3 is TGTGCCAGCTCACCATCAGAGGGGGCTAGGCGGACTGAAGCTTTCTTT. Translated, it gives CASSPSEGARRTEAFF. The full variable domain, with the rest looked up from reference TRBV18 and TRBJ1-1, is NAGVMQNPRHLVRRRGQEARLRCSPMKGHSHVYWYRQLPEEGLKFMVYLQKENIIDESGMPKERFSAEFPKEGPSILRIQQVVRGDSAAYFCASSPSEGARRTEAFFGQGTRLTVV.

This clonotype was observed a few times. V gene TRBV7-8 combines with J gene TRBJ2-2, with 8 bases identical to TRBD1. V gave up 4 bases and J gave up 3 bases; unmatched junction bases: 13. The CDR3 spans 18 residues. From germline, CDR1 is SGHVS and CDR2 FQNEAQ. The DNA for the CDR3 is TGTGCCAGCAGCTCCGCCCGGGGACAGGACAGGGACACCGGGGAGCTGTTTTTT. Protein sequence: CASSSARGQDRDTGELFF.

This chain uses TRBV11-2 with TRBJ1-4; D is unresolved. V was pared by 5 bases and J by 2 bases, with 12 bases between. The CDR3 has 15 residues. Per germline, CDR1 SGHAT and CDR2 FQNNGV. The CDR3 DNA is TGTGCCAGCAGCACTACATGGTGGACTAATGAAAAACTGTTTTTT. Amino acids: CASSTTWWTNEKLFF.

This chain joins TRBV3-1 and TRBJ2-3; D is possibly TRBD2 (6 bases). Germline CDR1 LGHDT, CDR2 YNNKEL (reference sequence). Trimming pared 0 bases from V and 4 bases from J, leaving 14 bases between. This CDR3 is built from 16 residues. The CDR3: CASSQDYGTGADTQYF. CDR3 nucleotide sequence: TGTGCCAGCAGCCAAGACTATGGGACTGGTGCAGATACGCAGTATTTT.